The clone carrying this TCR beta chain was found a few times. Naive CD8 cells comprised CD45RO-negative, CCR7-positively selected cells, excluding terminally differentiated effector memory CD45RA+ cells. With 5 bases clipped from V and 11 bases from J, the junction kept 5 bases outside the gene matches. CDR1 is MNHNY and CDR2 is SVGAGI in the germline V gene (reference sequence). CDR3 size: 12 residues. TCRdb keeps only in-frame clones here, not all; method: immunoSEQ multiplex PCR. The sample lists 450,000 to 700,000 clones, 95% occurring once. The data were obtained in a study of shared clonotypes between healthy human individuals. Across the study: With ages of 18 to 49, the donors were a couple of women and three men.

The TCR was taken from a woman between 25 and 40 years old in good health. The chain employs TRBV6-6 and TRBJ1-5; TRBD1 agrees at 8 bases. Sequencing was done on a sample of naive CD8+ T cells sorted from blood. The CDR3 coding sequence is TGTGCCAGCAGTAGCGGACAGGGTGCCCAGCATTTT. The encoded protein is CASSSGQGAQHF.